One and the same sample provided the 32 T cell receptor beta chains below, sequenced in a study of cytomegalovirus exposure and HLA in healthy donors. It was with 60 Vbeta and 13 Jbeta primers that the PCR ran. TCRdb's table, derived via immunoSEQ multiplex PCR, lists solely in-frame clones and lacks some. The profile shows some 200,000 clones, 75% to 85% of them singletons. The sequenced sample consisted of PBMCs. These receptors were taken from a boy aged 5-17 years in good health and CMV-seronegative.

V gene TRBV7-9 combines with J gene TRBJ2-2; TRBD1 agrees at 8 bases. This CDR3 is 13 amino acids long. Looked up from germline, CDR1 is SEHNR and CDR2 is FQNEAQ (reference sequence). V shed 9 bases and J 5 bases; nucleotides not matched to a gene: 5. DNA for the CDR3: TGTGCCAGTTACAGGGGGAGAACCGGGGAGCTGTTTTTT. This encodes CASYRGRTGELFF.

The chain has TRBV9 and TRBJ2-1; 7 nucleotides align to TRBD2. Losses at the gene ends were 3 bases for V and 9 bases for J; bases not matched to a gene: 9. The CDR3 has 14 amino acids. Germline V CDR1 and CDR2: SGDLS, YYNGEE. The CDR3 sequence: CASSGTSRAREQFF. The CDR3 DNA follows: TGTGCCAGCAGCGGGACTAGTAGGGCGCGTGAGCAGTTCTTC. The whole variable domain, filled in from reference TRBV9 and TRBJ2-1, reads DSGVTQTPKHLITATGQRVTLRCSPRSGDLSVYWYQQSLDQGLQFLIQYYNGEERAKGNILERFSAQQFPDLHSELNLSSLELGDSALYFCASSGTSRAREQFFGPGTRLTVL.

The CDR3 DNA reads as TGTGCCAGTAGGGACCGCGGGACAGGAATAAGCACAGATACGCAGTATTTT. This sequence encodes CASRDRGTGISTDTQYF. The V gene is TRBV19, the J gene TRBJ2-3; 8 bases line up with TRBD1. J gave up 0 bases and V 6 bases, and 11 bases lay outside the gene matches. This CDR3 contains 17 residues. Germline V CDR1 and CDR2: LNHDA, SQIVND (reference sequence).

This clone was recorded a few times. This chain uses TRBV11-2 with TRBJ2-1; D gene unclear. Trimming left V 0 bases short and J 6 bases short, with 9 bases between. The germline gives CDR1 SGHAT, CDR2 FQNNGV. This CDR3 has 14 amino acids. The CDR3 loop is CASSLEPSGNEQFF. The CDR3 coding sequence is TGTGCCAGCAGCTTAGAACCGTCCGGCAATGAGCAGTTCTTC.

This chain connects TRBV7-3 to TRBJ1-2; 9 nucleotides match TRBD1. Germline V CDR1 and CDR2: SGHTA, FQGTGA. The CDR3 is 14 amino acids. V trimming: 5 bases; J trimming: 4 bases; junction bases outside the gene matches: 5. As DNA, the CDR3 is TGTGCCAGCAGCGCCACAGGGGGCCCCTATGGCTACACCTTC. Protein product: CASSATGGPYGYTF. Based on the CDR3 plus reference TRBV7-3 and TRBJ1-2, the full variable domain is GAGVSQTPSNKVTEKGKYVELRCDPISGHTALYWYRQSLGQGPEFLIYFQGTGAADDSGLPNDRFFAVRPEGSVSTLKIQRTERGDSAVYLCASSATGGPYGYTFGSGTRLTVV.

Notes on this clone: At one end the junction does not follow the germline gene, possibly because of a read error. The chain carries TRBV13 and TRBJ2-3; 13 nucleotides line up with TRBD2. The CDR3 sequence is 16 residues long. CDR1 is PRHDT and CDR2 is FYEKMQ in the germline V gene (reference sequence). The CDR3 loop is CASGLGTSGEPDTQYF. In nucleotides, the CDR3 is TGTGCCAGCGGCTTAGGGACTAGCGGGGAACCAGATACGCAGTATTTT.

This clone was seen only a few times. The chain has TRBV6-6 and TRBJ1-1; D is ambiguous. V lost 2 bases to trimming and J lost 3 bases, with 13 bases between them. The CDR3 runs 15 residues. Germline assignment: CDR1 MNHNY and CDR2 SVGAGI (reference sequence). This CDR3 is CASSYGATLDTEAFF. The CDR3 coding sequence is TGTGCCAGCAGTTACGGCGCCACCCTAGACACTGAAGCTTTCTTT.

The V call is TRBV18, the J call TRBJ2-6; 10 bases are a match to TRBD1. The CDR3 runs to 19 residues. Germline trimming cut 1 base from V and 0 bases from J; bases unmatched to any gene: 6. Germline lookup yields CDR1 KGHSH and CDR2 LQKENI. This CDR3 reads CASSPRPGTGASGANVLTF. CDR3 bases: TGTGCCAGCTCACCACGTCCCGGGACAGGGGCCTCTGGGGCCAACGTCCTGACTTTC.

This chain uses TRBV29-1 with TRBJ1-2, with 9 bases identical to TRBD1. Germline V gene data show CDR1 as SQVTM and CDR2 as ANQGSEA. This CDR3 contains 14 residues. Trimming at V came to 7 bases and at J to 4 bases, leaving 10 bases not matched to a gene. In nucleotides, the CDR3 is TGCAGCGCTGAGGACATGGACAGGGGCTATGGCTACACCTTC. Translated: CSAEDMDRGYGYTF.

The chain carries TRBV7-9 and TRBJ2-7; D might be TRBD1 (6 bases). Trimming shortened V by 4 bases and J by 3 bases, and 13 bases separated the two germline ends. The CDR3 runs to 14 residues. Germline CDR1 and CDR2: SEHNR and FQNEAQ (reference sequence). The CDR3 DNA follows: TGTGCCAGCAGCTCCCAAGGGGGATACTACGAGCAGTACTTC. It codes for CASSSQGGYYEQYF.

The gene calls are TRBV7-3 and TRBJ1-1, with D maybe TRBD1 (6 bases). The CDR3 has 15 residues. Looked up from germline, CDR1 is SGHTA and CDR2 is FQGTGA. The germline V and J ends were trimmed by 4 bases and 1 base, with 13 bases remaining between them. CDR3 in DNA: TGTGCCAGCAGCTATTCCGGGACACCGAACACTGAAGCTTTCTTT. It yields the protein CASSYSGTPNTEAFF.

The chain has TRBV14 and TRBJ1-2, with D hard to call. The CDR3 runs 13 residues. Deletions cut 4 bases from V and 4 bases from J, with 10 bases between. The germline gives CDR1 SGHDN, CDR2 FVKESK. CDR3 bases: TGTGCCAGCAGCCTTTCAGGCTTCTATGGCTACACCTTC. Translated, it gives CASSLSGFYGYTF. The variable domain in full, with the rest retrieved from reference TRBV14 and TRBJ1-2, is EAGVTQFPSHSVIEKGQTVTLRCDPISGHDNLYWYRRVMGKEIKFLLHFVKESKQDESGMPNNRFLAERTGGTYSTLKVQPAELEDSGVYFCASSLSGFYGYTFGSGTRLTVV.

The V and J genes are TRBV5-1 and TRBJ2-2; D may be TRBD1 (5 bases). The CDR3 spans 16 residues. CDR1 is SGHRS and CDR2 is YFSETQ in the germline V gene. The V end was cut by 0 bases, the J end by 3 bases, with 12 bases between. The CDR3 loop is CASSLEGAWDTGELFF. The CDR3, as DNA: TGCGCCAGCAGCTTGGAAGGGGCTTGGGACACCGGGGAGCTGTTTTTT. Combining the CDR3 with reference TRBV5-1 and TRBJ2-2 gives the whole variable domain KAGVTQTPRYLIKTRGQQVTLSCSPISGHRSVSWYQQTPGQGLQFLFEYFSETQRNKGNFPGRFSGRQFSNSRSEMNVSTLELGDSALYLCASSLEGAWDTGELFFGEGSRLTVL.

This clone was recorded once. The V call is TRBV5-1, the J call TRBJ2-5, with TRBD1 matching 7 bases. The DNA end is a closer match to TRBJ2-7, so the J assignment may be wrong. This CDR3 comprises 15 residues. CDR1 is SGHRS, CDR2 YFSETQ, per germline. Here the CDR3 reads CASSLRGREPYEQYF. The CDR3 DNA sequence: TGCGCCAGCAGCCTAAGGGGGCGCGAGCCCTACGAGCAGTACTTC.

The rearrangement links TRBV21-1 to TRBJ1-5; the table names TRBD1, a call not compared with the DNA. TRBV21-1 is recorded as a pseudogene. This CDR3 is built from 15 residues. CDR3 sequence reads: CASSTMDRLNQPQHF. CDR3 DNA sequence: TGTGCCAGCAGCACCATGGACAGATTAAATCAGCCCCAGCATTTT.

The chain carries TRBV5-4 and TRBJ2-5; 15 bases line up with TRBD2. In germline, CDR1 is SGHNT, CDR2 YYREEE (reference sequence). The length of the CDR3 is 16 residues. V was pared by 4 bases and J by 6 bases, with 7 bases of the junction left unmatched. CDR3: CASSRTSGGALKTQYF. CDR3 DNA: TGTGCCAGCAGCCGGACTAGCGGGGGGGCCTTAAAGACCCAGTACTTC.

The sample holds a few counts of this clone. The rearrangement uses TRBV19 and TRBJ2-2, with TRBD1 identical over 7 bases. The CDR3 runs 15 residues. CDR1 is LNHDA, CDR2 SQIVND, per germline (reference sequence). V dropped 3 bases and J dropped 4; count of bases not matched to a gene: 5. The CDR3 sequence is CASSMTGLGTGELFF. The CDR3 nucleotides read TGTGCCAGTAGTATGACAGGGTTGGGCACCGGGGAGCTGTTTTTT.

The table lists this clone with a few counts. The chain combines TRBV30 with TRBJ2-5; 7 nucleotides line up with TRBD2. The length of the CDR3 is 16 residues. Germline V gives CDR1 GTSNPN, CDR2 SVGIG (reference sequence). The V segment lost 2 bases and the J segment 0 bases; nucleotides outside the gene matches: 9. This chain's CDR3 is CAWSTGGGIHQETQYF. Here the CDR3 DNA reads TGTGCCTGGAGTACCGGGGGAGGGATTCACCAAGAGACCCAGTACTTC.

V and J are TRBV9 and TRBJ2-1; D uncertain. The CDR3 contains 12 residues. Trimming cost V 0 bases and J 6 bases, with 4 bases left between them. Looked up from germline, CDR1 is SGDLS and CDR2 is YYNGEE. The CDR3 is CASSVGLNEQFF. CDR3 sequence (DNA): TGTGCCAGCAGCGTAGGACTCAATGAGCAGTTCTTC.

The rearrangement links TRBV19 to TRBJ2-1; 12 nucleotides line up with TRBD2. The CDR3 has 21 residues. V dropped 2 bases and J dropped 6; count of bases not matched to a gene: 20. In germline, CDR1 is LNHDA, CDR2 SQIVND (reference sequence). In DNA, the CDR3 is TGTGCCAGTAGTATAATCTTCGGGGAGGGACTAGCGGGTGGCGGTCGCAATGAGCAGTTCTTC. Its translation: CASSIIFGEGLAGGGRNEQFF.

This chain links TRBV6-4 with TRBJ2-1; 10 bases agree with TRBD2. Germline-derived CDR1 and CDR2 are MRHNA and SNTAGT. V trimming: 2 bases; J trimming: 4 bases; junction bases outside the gene matches: 2. The length of the CDR3 is 15 residues. DNA for the CDR3: TGTGCCAGCAGTGACCCGACTAGCGGGTACAATGAGCAGTTCTTC. Its protein product is CASSDPTSGYNEQFF.

The chain recombines TRBV7-8 with TRBJ1-1; 8 bases fit TRBD1. Germline trimming cut 1 base from V and 11 bases from J; bases unmatched to any gene: 12. This CDR3 is built from 15 residues. Looked up from germline, CDR1 is SGHVS and CDR2 is FQNEAQ. The CDR3: CASSLDRTGPTRAFF. CDR3 DNA sequence: TGTGCCAGCAGCTTAGATCGGACAGGGCCGACGCGGGCTTTCTTT.

The chain carries TRBV6-4 and TRBJ2-2; no firm D call. Germline CDR1 MRHNA, CDR2 SNTAGT. The CDR3 consists of 13 residues. The V end was cut by 7 bases, the J end by 3 bases, with 9 bases between. For the CDR3, the DNA is TGTGCCAGCAAATCAGATGACACCGGGGAGCTGTTTTTT. Amino acids: CASKSDDTGELFF.

The chain employs TRBV19 and TRBJ1-2; D gene uncertain. The germline V and J ends were trimmed by 4 bases and 4 bases, with 16 bases remaining between them. The CDR3 is 15 residues long. Germline CDR1 reads LNHDA; CDR2 reads SQIVND (reference sequence). CDR3 coding DNA: TGTGCCAGTAGTACCGGGTCAAACTCTGGCTATGGCTACACCTTC. Protein: CASSTGSNSGYGYTF. Supplemented by reference TRBV19 and TRBJ1-2, the full variable domain reads DGGITQSPKYLFRKEGQNVTLSCEQNLNHDAMYWYRQDPGQGLRLIYYSQIVNDFQKGDIAEGYSVSREKKESFPLTVTSAQKNPTAFYLCASSTGSNSGYGYTFGSGTRLTVV.

This clone was seen a handful of times. V gene TRBV30 combines with J gene TRBJ2-2; TRBD1 matches at 7 bases. The CDR3 is made up of 13 amino acids. Germline CDR1 and CDR2: GTSNPN and SVGIG (reference sequence). V shed 7 bases and J 0 bases; nucleotides not matched to a gene: 2. The CDR3 region is CALTGPNTGELFF. In nucleotides, the CDR3 is TGTGCCTTGACAGGGCCGAACACCGGGGAGCTGTTTTTT.

This rearrangement joins TRBV5-1 to TRBJ2-1; tentative D call: TRBD1 (6 bases). CDR3 length: 14 residues. CDR1 is SGHRS, CDR2 YFSETQ, per germline. V was cut by 3 bases and J by 5 bases, with 12 bases left in between. This CDR3 reads CASSWRAGDNEQFF. The CDR3 bases are TGCGCCAGCAGCTGGCGGGCAGGGGACAATGAGCAGTTCTTC.

The rearrangement uses TRBV7-2 and TRBJ2-1; possibly TRBD2 for D (5 bases). This CDR3 region has 13 residues. The germline V and J ends were trimmed by 6 bases and 13 bases, with 19 bases remaining between them. Looked up from germline, CDR1 is SGHTA and CDR2 is FQGNSA. The CDR3 protein is CASRTQSWGDQFF. In DNA form, the CDR3 reads TGTGCCAGCAGAACTCAAAGCTGGGGAGACCAGTTCTTC.

The V and J genes are TRBV7-9 and TRBJ1-1, with TRBD1 as a possible D gene (6 bases). The CDR3 runs to 12 residues. Trimming left V 0 bases short and J 8 bases short, with 7 bases between. The germline CDR1 and CDR2 sequences are SEHNR and FQNEAQ (reference sequence). The CDR3 reads CASSLAGHEAFF. CDR3 in DNA: TGTGCCAGCAGCTTAGCGGGACACGAAGCTTTCTTT. The complete variable domain, with remaining parts taken from reference TRBV7-9 and TRBJ1-1, reads DTGVSQNPRHKITKRGQNVTFRCDPISEHNRLYWYRQTLGQGPEFLTYFQNEAQLEKSRLLSDRFSAERPKGSFSTLEIQRTEQGDSAMYLCASSLAGHEAFFGQGTRLTVV.

This chain connects TRBV6-6 to TRBJ1-2; D unresolved. V gave up 1 base and J gave up 8 bases, with 8 bases separating them. The CDR3 has 12 amino acids. Germline CDR1 is MNHNY and CDR2 is SVGAGI (reference sequence). CDR3 region: CASSYWEEGYTF. The CDR3 DNA follows: TGTGCCAGCAGTTACTGGGAGGAGGGCTACACCTTC.

V gene TRBV5-4 combines with J gene TRBJ2-3; possible D gene TRBD2, 7 bases. Germline V gene sequence: CDR1 SGHNT, CDR2 YYREEE (reference sequence). Trimming took 0 bases from V and 4 from J, leaving 12 bases between them. This CDR3 comprises 15 residues. The CDR3 loop reads CASSLERGAADTQYF. For the CDR3, the DNA is TGTGCCAGCAGCTTGGAACGGGGGGCGGCAGATACGCAGTATTTT.

The rearrangement uses TRBV2 and TRBJ2-2, with TRBD1 matching over 10 bases. Germline CDR1 and CDR2: SNHLY and FYNNEI. This CDR3 contains 14 residues. V shed 7 bases, J shed 6 bases, and the junction held 5 bases outside the gene matches. CDR3 coding DNA: TGTGCCAGCAAGGTGACAGGGGGCTCCGGGGAGCTGTTTTTT. Translated, it gives CASKVTGGSGELFF.

The chain has TRBV18 and TRBJ2-5; D perhaps matches TRBD1 (5 bases). Germline V CDR1 and CDR2: KGHSH, LQKENI. Trimming took 0 bases from V and 3 from J, leaving 8 bases between them. This CDR3 is 14 amino acids long. The CDR3: CASSPPVREETQYF. For the CDR3, the DNA is TGTGCCAGCTCACCACCGGTCAGGGAAGAGACCCAGTACTTC.